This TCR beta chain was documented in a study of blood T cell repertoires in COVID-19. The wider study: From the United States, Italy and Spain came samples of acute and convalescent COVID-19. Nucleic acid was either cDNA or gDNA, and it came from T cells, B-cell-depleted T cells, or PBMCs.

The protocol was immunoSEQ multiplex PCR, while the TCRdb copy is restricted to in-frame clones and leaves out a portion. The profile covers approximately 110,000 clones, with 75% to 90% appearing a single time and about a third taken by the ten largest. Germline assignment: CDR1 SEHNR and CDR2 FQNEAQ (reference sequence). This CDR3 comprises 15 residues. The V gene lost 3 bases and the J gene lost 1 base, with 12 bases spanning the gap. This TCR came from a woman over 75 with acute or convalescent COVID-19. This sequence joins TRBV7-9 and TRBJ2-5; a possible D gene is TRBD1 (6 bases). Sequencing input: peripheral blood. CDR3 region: CASSFDRRIQETQYF. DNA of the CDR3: TGTGCCAGCAGCTTTGACAGGAGGATCCAAGAGACCCAGTACTTC.